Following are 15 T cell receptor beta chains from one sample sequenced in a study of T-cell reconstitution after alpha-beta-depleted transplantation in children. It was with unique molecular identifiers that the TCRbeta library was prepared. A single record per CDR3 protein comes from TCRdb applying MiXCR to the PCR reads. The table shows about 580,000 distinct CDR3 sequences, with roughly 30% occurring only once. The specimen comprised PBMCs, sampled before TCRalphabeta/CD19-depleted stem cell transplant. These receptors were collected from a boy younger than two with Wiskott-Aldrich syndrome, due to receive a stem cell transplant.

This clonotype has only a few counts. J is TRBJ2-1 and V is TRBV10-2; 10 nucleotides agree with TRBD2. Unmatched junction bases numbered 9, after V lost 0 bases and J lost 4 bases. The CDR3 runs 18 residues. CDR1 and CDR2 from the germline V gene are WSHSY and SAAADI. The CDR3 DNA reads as TGCGCCAGCAGTGAGTCCGGGCTAGCGGGAGTGCCTTACAATGAGCAGTTCTTC. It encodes CASSESGLAGVPYNEQFF.

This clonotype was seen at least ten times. The CDR3 spells CASSPSWAGGNNEQFF. CDR3 in DNA: TGCGCCAGCAGCCCGTCGTGGGCAGGGGGCAACAATGAGCAGTTCTTC. This chain joins TRBV5-1 and TRBJ2-1, with 8 bases identical to TRBD1. The CDR3 length is 16 residues. Per germline, CDR1 SGHRS and CDR2 YFSETQ. V shed 4 bases and J 5 bases; nucleotides not matched to a gene: 11.

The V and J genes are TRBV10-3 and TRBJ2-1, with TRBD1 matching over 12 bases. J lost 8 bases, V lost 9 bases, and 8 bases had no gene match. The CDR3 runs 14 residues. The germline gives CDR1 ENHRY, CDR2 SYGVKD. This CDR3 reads CAIQRDRGLDEQFF. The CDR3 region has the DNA TGTGCCATTCAGCGGGACAGGGGGCTAGATGAGCAGTTCTTC.

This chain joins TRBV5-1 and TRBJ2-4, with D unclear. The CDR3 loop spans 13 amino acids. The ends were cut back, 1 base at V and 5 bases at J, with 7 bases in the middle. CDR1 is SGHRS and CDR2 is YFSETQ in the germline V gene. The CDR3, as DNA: TGCGCCAGCAGCTTGATAGGAGAAAACATTCAGTACTTC. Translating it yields CASSLIGENIQYF.

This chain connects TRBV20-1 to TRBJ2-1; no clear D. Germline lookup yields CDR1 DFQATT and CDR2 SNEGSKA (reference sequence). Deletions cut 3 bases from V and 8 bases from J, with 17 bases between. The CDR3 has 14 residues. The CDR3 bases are TGCAGTGCTAGTCCTAATGGGGTGGGTTATGAGCAGTTCTTC. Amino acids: CSASPNGVGYEQFF.

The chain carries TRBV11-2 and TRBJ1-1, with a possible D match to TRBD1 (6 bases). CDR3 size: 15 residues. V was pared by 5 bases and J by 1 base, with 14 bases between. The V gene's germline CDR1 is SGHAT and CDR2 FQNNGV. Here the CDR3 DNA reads TGTGCCAGCAGCGGTGACAGGACTTGGAACACTGAAGCTTTCTTT. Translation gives CASSGDRTWNTEAFF. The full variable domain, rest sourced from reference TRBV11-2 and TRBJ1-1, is EAGVAQSPRYKIIEKRQSVAFWCNPISGHATLYWYQQILGQGPKLLIQFQNNGVVDDSQLPKDRFSAERLKGVDSTLKIQPAKLEDSAVYLCASSGDRTWNTEAFFGQGTRLTVV.

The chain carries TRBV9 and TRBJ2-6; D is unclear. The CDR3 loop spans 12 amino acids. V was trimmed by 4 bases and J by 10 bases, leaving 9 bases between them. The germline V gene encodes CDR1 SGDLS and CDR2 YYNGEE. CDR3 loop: CASSPMNNVLTF. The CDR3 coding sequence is TGTGCCAGCAGCCCCATGAATAACGTCCTGACTTTC.

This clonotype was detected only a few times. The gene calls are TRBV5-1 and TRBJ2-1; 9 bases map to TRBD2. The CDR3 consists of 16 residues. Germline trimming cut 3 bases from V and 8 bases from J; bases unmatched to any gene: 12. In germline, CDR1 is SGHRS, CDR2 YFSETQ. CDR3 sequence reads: CASSSARLAGIDEQFF. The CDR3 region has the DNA TGCGCCAGCAGCTCGGCCCGGCTAGCGGGAATTGATGAGCAGTTCTTC.

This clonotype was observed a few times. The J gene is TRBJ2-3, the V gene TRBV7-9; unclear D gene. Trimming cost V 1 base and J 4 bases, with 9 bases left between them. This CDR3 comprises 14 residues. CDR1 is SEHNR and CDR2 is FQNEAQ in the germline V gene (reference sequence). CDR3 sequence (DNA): TGTGCCAGCAGCTTAGGTCGGTCGGCAGATACGCAGTATTTT. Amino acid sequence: CASSLGRSADTQYF.

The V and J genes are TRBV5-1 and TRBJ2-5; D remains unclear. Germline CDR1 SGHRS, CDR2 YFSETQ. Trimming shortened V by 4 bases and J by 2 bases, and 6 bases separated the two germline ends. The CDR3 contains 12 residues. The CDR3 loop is CASSEQQETQYF. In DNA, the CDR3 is TGCGCCAGCAGCGAACAACAAGAGACCCAGTACTTC.

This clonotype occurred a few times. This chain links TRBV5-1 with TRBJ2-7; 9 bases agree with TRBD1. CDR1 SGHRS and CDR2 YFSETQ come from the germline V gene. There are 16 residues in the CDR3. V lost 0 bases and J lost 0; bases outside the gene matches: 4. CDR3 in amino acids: CASSLGGTGISYEQYF. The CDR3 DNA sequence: TGCGCCAGCAGCTTGGGTGGGACAGGGATCTCCTACGAGCAGTACTTC.

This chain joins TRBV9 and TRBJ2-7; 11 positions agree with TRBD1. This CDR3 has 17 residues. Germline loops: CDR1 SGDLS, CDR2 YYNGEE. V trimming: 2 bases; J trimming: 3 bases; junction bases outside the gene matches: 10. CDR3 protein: CASSVNGRTGGLYEQYF. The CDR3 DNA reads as TGTGCCAGCAGCGTGAATGGGAGGACAGGGGGCCTCTACGAGCAGTACTTC.

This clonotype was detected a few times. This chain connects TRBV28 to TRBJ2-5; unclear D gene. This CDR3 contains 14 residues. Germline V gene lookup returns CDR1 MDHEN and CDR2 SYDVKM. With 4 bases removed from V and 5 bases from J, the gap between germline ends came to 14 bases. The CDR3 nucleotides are TGTGCCAGCAGTTCCAGTGTTGGGCTGGAGACCCAGTACTTC. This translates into CASSSSVGLETQYF.

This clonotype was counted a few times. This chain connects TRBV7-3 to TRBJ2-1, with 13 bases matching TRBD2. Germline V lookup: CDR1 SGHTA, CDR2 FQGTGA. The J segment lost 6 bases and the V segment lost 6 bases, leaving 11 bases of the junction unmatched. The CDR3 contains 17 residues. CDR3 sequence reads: CASSSLPGLAGSNEQFF. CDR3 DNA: TGTGCCAGCAGTTCCCTCCCGGGACTAGCGGGAAGCAATGAGCAGTTCTTC.

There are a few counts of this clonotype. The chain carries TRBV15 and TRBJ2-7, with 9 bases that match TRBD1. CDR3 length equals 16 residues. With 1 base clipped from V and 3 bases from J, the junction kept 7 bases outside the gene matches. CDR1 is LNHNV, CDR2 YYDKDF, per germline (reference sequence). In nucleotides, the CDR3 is TGTGCCACCAGCAGAGCACCCCGGACAGGGGACTACGAGCAGTACTTC. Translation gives CATSRAPRTGDYEQYF.